This TCR beta chain was documented in a study of blood T cell repertoires in COVID-19. Data came from immunoSEQ multiplex PCR; TCRdb stores just in-frame clones and leaves some out. The data hold 90,000 or so clones, with about 91% observed a single time. CDR3 length: 13 residues. The germline gives CDR1 SGHRS, CDR2 YFSETQ. Trimming left V 3 bases short and J 2 bases short, with 9 bases between. This sequence originates from a man in his sixties with acute or convalescent COVID-19. This sequence joins TRBV5-1 and TRBJ2-7, with D possibly TRBD1 on 6 matching bases. The sample taken for sequencing was peripheral blood. This CDR3 reads CASSSGQTYEQYF. Written as DNA, the CDR3 is TGCGCCAGCAGCTCCGGACAGACCTACGAGCAGTACTTC.